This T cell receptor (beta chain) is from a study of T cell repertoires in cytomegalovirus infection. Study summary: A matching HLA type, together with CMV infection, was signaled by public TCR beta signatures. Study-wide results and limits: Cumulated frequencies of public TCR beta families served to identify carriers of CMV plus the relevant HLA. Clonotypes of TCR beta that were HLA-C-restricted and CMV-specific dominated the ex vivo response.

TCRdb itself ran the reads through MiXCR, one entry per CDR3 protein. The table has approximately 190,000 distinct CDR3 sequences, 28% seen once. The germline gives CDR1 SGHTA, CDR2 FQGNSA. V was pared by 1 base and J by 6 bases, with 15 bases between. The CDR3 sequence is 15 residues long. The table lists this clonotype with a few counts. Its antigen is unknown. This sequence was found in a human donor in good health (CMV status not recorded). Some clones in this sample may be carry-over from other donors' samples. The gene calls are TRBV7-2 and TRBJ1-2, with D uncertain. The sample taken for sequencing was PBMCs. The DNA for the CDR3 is TGTGCCAGCAGCTTAGGGGCGAGAGTAGTGGATGGCTACACCTTC. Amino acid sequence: CASSLGARVVDGYTF.